The source of this TCR beta chain is a study of pediatric ulcerative colitis. During colonoscopy, one to two rectal pinch biopsies were collected. CDR1 and CDR2 (germline): SGHTA, FQGTGA. This CDR3 is 15 amino acids long. Trimming cost V 0 bases and J 14 bases; bases outside gene matches: 10. This table comes from immunoSEQ multiplex PCR, and its TCRdb copy is limited to in-frame clones, with some not included. The sample has tens of thousands of clones, under 80% seen once; the top ten hold less than 4.5%. The TCR comes from a girl aged 5-17 years with moderate ulcerative colitis. The sequenced sample consisted of gut tissue. The chain links TRBV7-3 to TRBJ2-1; TRBD2 matches 10 bases. The CDR3 sequence: CASSLTGVSGGRKFF. For the CDR3, the DNA is TGTGCCAGCAGCTTAACTGGGGTTAGCGGGGGGCGCAAGTTCTTC.